The text below deals with one T cell receptor (beta chain). Clones were sequenced by immunoSEQ multiplex PCR, and TCRdb holds only the in-frame ones, with some missing. The sample shows under 130,000 clones, roughly 90% of them seen only once. The data are from a study of blood T cell repertoires in COVID-19. Looked up from germline, CDR1 is SNHLY and CDR2 is FYNNEI. The CDR3 runs to 14 residues. Trimming cost V 7 bases and J 2 bases, with 13 bases left between them. The chain combines TRBV2 with TRBJ2-3, with D possibly being TRBD1 (6 bases). The source of this sequence is a human donor in a cohort sampled during active COVID-19. The sequencing sample was made of peripheral blood. The CDR3 loop reads CASMLGQLTDTQYF. CDR3 nucleotide sequence: TGTGCCAGCATGCTAGGACAGCTCACAGATACGCAGTATTTT. The full variable domain, in which reference TRBV2 and TRBJ2-3 provide the parts outside the CDR3, is EPEVTQTPSHQVTQMGQEVILRCVPISNHLYFYWYRQILGQKVEFLVSFYNNEISEKSEIFDDQFSVERPDGSNFTLKIRSTKLEDSAMYFCASMLGQLTDTQYFGPGTRLTVL.